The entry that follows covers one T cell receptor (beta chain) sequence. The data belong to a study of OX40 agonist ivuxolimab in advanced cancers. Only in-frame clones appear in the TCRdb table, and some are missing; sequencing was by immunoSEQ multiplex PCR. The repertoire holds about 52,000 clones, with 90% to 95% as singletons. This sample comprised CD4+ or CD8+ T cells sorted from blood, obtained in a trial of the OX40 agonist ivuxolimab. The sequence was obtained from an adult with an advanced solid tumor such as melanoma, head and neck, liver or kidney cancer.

CDR3 bases: TGTGCCAGCAGTGTAAACAGGGCCTACGAGCAGTACTTC. Its translation is CASSVNRAYEQYF. This rearrangement joins TRBV6-1 to TRBJ2-7; possible D gene TRBD1, 6 bases. The CDR3 is 13 residues long. CDR1 MNHNS and CDR2 SASEGT come from the germline V gene. Deletions cut 4 bases from V and 2 bases from J, with 9 bases between.